Detailed here is one T cell receptor beta chain. Its antigen is not known. CDR1 is MRHNA and CDR2 is SNTAGT in the germline V gene. The V end was cut by 3 bases, the J end by 3 bases, with 11 bases between. This CDR3 has 14 residues. The data derive from a study of shared clonotypes between healthy human individuals. Study observations and caveats: Exclusively blood specimens were collected; tissue repertoires likely differ. Sequencing depth was predicted to influence how clonotypes are shared among donors. Approximately 5.1% was the fraction of naive CD4 clonotypes found shared across a handful of donors.

TCRdb's table, derived via immunoSEQ multiplex PCR, lists solely in-frame clones and lacks some. The data show about 2.4 million clones, 80% to 95% seen once. Sequencing was performed on naive CD4+ T cells from PBMCs. The sample's subset: CD45RA+ positively selected. The TCR originated in a man younger than 35 in good health. Some clones in this sample may be carry-over from other donors' samples. V and J are TRBV6-4 and TRBJ1-1; no firm D call. The CDR3 is CASSDLGMDTEAFF. CDR3 bases: TGTGCCAGCAGTGATCTGGGGATGGACACTGAAGCTTTCTTT.